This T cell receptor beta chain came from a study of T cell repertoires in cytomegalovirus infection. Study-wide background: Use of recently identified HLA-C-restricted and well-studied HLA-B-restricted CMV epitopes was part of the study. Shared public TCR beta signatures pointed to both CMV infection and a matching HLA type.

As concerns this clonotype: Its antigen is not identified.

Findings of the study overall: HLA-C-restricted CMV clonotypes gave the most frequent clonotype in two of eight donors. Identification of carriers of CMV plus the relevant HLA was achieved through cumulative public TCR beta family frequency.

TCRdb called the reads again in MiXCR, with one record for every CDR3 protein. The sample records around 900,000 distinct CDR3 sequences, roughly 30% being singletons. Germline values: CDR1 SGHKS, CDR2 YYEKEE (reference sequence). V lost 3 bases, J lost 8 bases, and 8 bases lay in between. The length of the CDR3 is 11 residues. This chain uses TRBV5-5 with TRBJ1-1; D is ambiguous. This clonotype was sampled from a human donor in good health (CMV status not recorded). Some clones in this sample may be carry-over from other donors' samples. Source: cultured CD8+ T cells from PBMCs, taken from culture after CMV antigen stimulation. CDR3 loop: CASSWALEAFF. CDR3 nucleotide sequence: TGTGCCAGCAGCTGGGCCTTGGAAGCTTTCTTT. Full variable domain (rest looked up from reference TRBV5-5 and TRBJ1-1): DAGVTQSPTHLIKTRGQQVTLRCSPISGHKSVSWYQQVLGQGPQFIFQYYEKEERGRGNFPDRFSARQFPNYSSELNVNALLLGDSALYLCASSWALEAFFGQGTRLTVV.